This is a list of T cell receptor beta chains from one sample in a study of T cell responses to AZD1222 COVID-19 vaccine. Profiling relied on immunoSEQ multiplex PCR, and the TCRdb table lists in-frame clones only, not all of them. The sample lists roughly 72,000 clones; approximately 81% were seen once. Sequencing was performed on peripheral blood, taken on day 0 of AZD1222 vaccination. These TCRs come from an adult in good health. Each CDR3 is given without its conserved first and last residue.

TRBV27 | ASSLSSGEQY
TRBV11-3 | ASSSINRGLNTEAF
TRBV11-2 | ASPQVPGLSDTQY
TRBV2 | ASSDRGGKTQY
TRBV6-6 | ASTPRANGELF
TRBV18 | ASSPPGGVYQPQH
TRBV6-5 | ASSKTGGRAYEQY
TRBV7-9 | ASSPVGEKLF
TRBV6-5 | ASSRQGSGYGYT
TRBV9 | ASGKDRGSGNTIY
TRBV27 | ASSLRGQGGTEAF